The present TCR beta chain was sequenced within a study of blood T cells in healthy people across ages. Study-level results: Estimates drawn from one million T cells were deemed to understate diversity.

It was with a sample-barcoded 5' primer and a J-beta primer mix that a second PCR of roughly 7 to 12 cycles was run. TCRdb reprocessed the 5' RACE reads with MiXCR, giving one entry per CDR3 protein. The table includes 1.5 million to 2 million distinct CDR3 sequences, about 32% detected once. The germline V gene has CDR1 LGHNA and CDR2 YNFKEQ. The CDR3 sequence is 15 residues long. On this clonotype: Antigen specificity is unknown. Germline and junction disagree at one end, which may indicate a read error.

Sequenced sample: blood. V gene TRBV4-2 combines with J gene TRBJ2-7; TRBD1 agrees at 8 bases. The clonotype was recovered from a woman younger than 45 in good health. The CDR3 sequence: CASGQGTGWSYEQYF. The CDR3 coding sequence is TGTGCCAGCGGCCAGGGGACAGGTTGGTCCTACGAGCAGTACTTC.